These 3 T cell receptor beta chains share one sample of origin, sequenced in a study of blood T cell repertoires in COVID-19. Clones were read by immunoSEQ multiplex PCR, and TCRdb kept only the in-frame ones, dropping some. The sample lists fewer than 80,000 clones, 70% to 90% seen once, with approximately 0.93% in the top ten. Material for sequencing was peripheral blood. The source of these receptors is a man between 65 and 85 years old with acute or convalescent COVID-19.

This rearrangement joins TRBV28 to TRBJ1-2, with 7 bases that match TRBD1. The CDR3 runs 19 residues. The V segment lost 6 bases and the J segment 3 bases; nucleotides outside the gene matches: 22. CDR1 MDHEN and CDR2 SYDVKM come from the germline V gene. The CDR3 loop reads CASSLPPGGGSLVDYGYTF. In DNA, the CDR3 is TGTGCCAGCAGCTTACCACCTGGAGGGGGCAGTCTAGTAGACTATGGCTACACCTTC.

This rearrangement joins TRBV7-9 to TRBJ1-1; D gene ambiguous. Germline assignment: CDR1 SEHNR and CDR2 FQNEAQ (reference sequence). The V end lost 1 base, the J end lost 7 bases, and 7 bases lay between the germline ends. The CDR3 totals 12 residues. CDR3 sequence reads: CASSLGQIEAFF. The DNA of the CDR3 is TGTGCCAGCAGCTTAGGGCAGATTGAAGCTTTCTTT.

This clone was seen only once. The V call is TRBV10-3, the J call TRBJ1-3; D is unclear. The length of the CDR3 is 15 residues. Looked up from germline, CDR1 is ENHRY and CDR2 is SYGVKD. Deletions cut 0 bases from V and 2 bases from J, with 8 bases between. The CDR3 loop is CAISESEVPGNTIYF. The CDR3 DNA sequence: TGTGCCATCAGTGAGTCCGAGGTCCCTGGAAACACCATATATTTT.